These T cell receptor beta chains were read from a single sample in a study of a mutant IDH1 vaccine in newly diagnosed glioma. Generated by immunoSEQ multiplex PCR, the TCRdb table keeps only in-frame clones and is missing some. The sample gives roughly 52,000 clones, around 84% of which show up once; roughly 4% is in the top ten. These TCRs' antigens remain unknown. This material consisted of PBMCs, taken from a glioma patient whose treatment included an IDH1 peptide vaccine. The source of these receptors is a woman younger than 30 with glioma. Each CDR3 is given with its conserved first and last residue. D genes are given only for firm matches. Clone size is stated in some rows and not others, as once, few, many or a class when expanded.

TRBV5-1,.,.,TRBJ1-1,CASSPLPDMNTEAFF,TGCGCCAGCAGCCCTCTCCCCGACATGAACACTGAAGCTTTCTTT
TRBV6-1,.,.,TRBJ1-5,CASSEEGVRNQPQHF,TGTGCCAGCAGTGAAGAAGGGGTCAGGAATCAGCCCCAGCATTTT
TRBV4-3,.,.,TRBJ2-7,CASSQTSGREQYF,TGCGCCAGCAGCCAAACTTCTGGACGCGAGCAGTACTTC
TRBV6-1,.,.,TRBJ2-7,CASSEEGVKNEQYF,TGTGCCAGCAGTGAAGAGGGGGTTAAGAACGAGCAGTACTTC
TRBV6-1,.,.,TRBJ1-1,CASINKPGGTEAFF,TGTGCCAGCATTAATAAGCCGGGCGGCACTGAAGCTTTCTTT
TRBV27,.,.,TRBJ2-6,CASSFSGANVLTF,TGTGCCAGCAGCTTCTCTGGGGCCAACGTCCTGACTTTC
TRBV7-8,.,.,TRBJ1-1,CASSTAGGRGGAFF,TGTGCCAGCAGCACGGCCGGGGGGAGAGGGGGAGCTTTCTTT
TRBV5-1,.,.,TRBJ1-1,CASSPGGTEAFF,TGCGCCAGCAGCCCAGGTGGTACTGAAGCTTTCTTT
TRBV7-9,.,.,TRBJ2-7,CASSLGTAPYEQYF,TGTGCCAGCAGCTTAGGGACGGCCCCCTACGAGCAGTACTTC
TRBV19,few,TRBD1,TRBJ1-1,CASRKQGAATEAFF,TGTGCCAGTAGAAAACAGGGGGCTGCCACTGAAGCTTTCTTT
TRBV7-9,.,.,TRBJ2-5,CASSLGTVQETQYF,TGTGCCAGCAGCTTAGGGACAGTCCAAGAGACCCAGTACTTC
TRBV29-1,.,.,TRBJ2-5,CSVERGTGETQYF,TGCAGCGTTGAACGGGGGACCGGCGAGACCCAGTACTTC
TRBV7-2,.,TRBD1,TRBJ2-7,CASSLAQGQGYYEQYF,TGTGCCAGCAGCTTAGCCCAGGGACAGGGGTACTACGAGCAGTACTTC
TRBV11-2,.,.,TRBJ1-5,CASSFGPGDQPQHF,TGTGCCAGCAGCTTTGGTCCAGGTGATCAGCCCCAGCATTTT
TRBV25-1,once,TRBD1,TRBJ2-1,CASSEQDREQFF,TGTGCCAGCAGTGAACAGGACAGGGAGCAGTTCTTC
TRBV6-5,.,.,TRBJ1-1,CASSFIGNTEAFF,TGTGCCAGCAGTTTTATTGGGAACACTGAAGCTTTCTTT